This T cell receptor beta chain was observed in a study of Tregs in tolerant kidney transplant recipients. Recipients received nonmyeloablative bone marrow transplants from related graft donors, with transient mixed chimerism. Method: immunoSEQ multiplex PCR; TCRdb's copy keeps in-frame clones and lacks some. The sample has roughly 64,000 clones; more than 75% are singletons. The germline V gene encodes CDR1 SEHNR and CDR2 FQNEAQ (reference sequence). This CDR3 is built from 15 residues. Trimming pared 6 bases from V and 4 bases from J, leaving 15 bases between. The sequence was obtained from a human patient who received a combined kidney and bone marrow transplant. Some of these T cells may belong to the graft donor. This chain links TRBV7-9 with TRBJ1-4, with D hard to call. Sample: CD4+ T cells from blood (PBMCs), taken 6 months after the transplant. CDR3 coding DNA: TGTGCCAGCAGTAGCGACTACACAATTAATGAAAAACTGTTTTTT. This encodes CASSSDYTINEKLFF.